One sample yielded the 7 T cell receptor beta chains listed below, sequenced in a study of OX40 agonist ivuxolimab in advanced cancers. Measured with immunoSEQ multiplex PCR; TCRdb has only the in-frame clones, and not every one. The table lists under 100,000 clones, approximately 92% of them singletons, with over 0.55% in the top ten. The sample was CD4+ or CD8+ T cells sorted from blood, taken in a trial of the OX40 agonist ivuxolimab. These receptors were obtained from an adult with an advanced solid tumor such as melanoma, head and neck, liver or kidney cancer.

V is TRBV11-3 and J is TRBJ2-1; tentatively, D is TRBD2 (5 bases). Germline CDR1 reads SGHNT; CDR2 reads YENEEA. The CDR3 is 12 amino acids. The V end was cut by 5 bases, the J end by 7 bases, with 9 bases between. The CDR3 nucleotides are TGTGCCAGCAGCCAGACGGGAAATGAGCAGTTCTTC. Encoded protein: CASSQTGNEQFF. The whole variable domain, remainder taken from reference TRBV11-3 and TRBJ2-1, is EAGVVQSPRYKIIEKKQPVAFWCNPISGHNTLYWYLQNLGQGPELLIRYENEEAVDDSQLPKDRFSAERLKGVDSTLKIQPAELGDSAVYLCASSQTGNEQFFGPGTRLTVL.

V and J are TRBV5-1 and TRBJ2-7, with 13 bases that match TRBD2. Germline CDR1 and CDR2: SGHRS and YFSETQ. CDR3 size: 18 residues. V was pared by 1 base and J by 0 bases, with 7 bases of the junction left unmatched. The CDR3 is CASSLTGTSGAFSYEQYF. The CDR3 DNA reads as TGCGCCAGCAGCTTGACTGGGACTAGCGGGGCCTTCTCCTACGAGCAGTACTTC. Looking up the rest from reference TRBV5-1 and TRBJ2-7 gives the full variable domain: KAGVTQTPRYLIKTRGQQVTLSCSPISGHRSVSWYQQTPGQGLQFLFEYFSETQRNKGNFPGRFSGRQFSNSRSEMNVSTLELGDSALYLCASSLTGTSGAFSYEQYFGPGTRLTVT.

Here the CDR3 reads CAISEGSNSGANVLTF. CDR3 sequence (DNA): TGTGCCATCAGTGAGGGTTCCAACTCTGGGGCCAACGTCCTGACTTTC. The chain couples TRBV10-3 to TRBJ2-6, with D hard to call. Germline V gene data show CDR1 as ENHRY and CDR2 as SYGVKD. The CDR3 is made up of 16 amino acids. The V end lost 2 bases, the J end lost 0 bases, and 8 bases lay between the germline ends.

The CDR3 region is CASSLMLQPGLLNEQFF. The CDR3 bases are TGTGCCAGCAGCTTAATGTTACAGCCGGGACTCCTAAATGAGCAGTTCTTC. J is TRBJ2-1 and V is TRBV7-3; tentatively, D is TRBD2 (6 bases). Germline V gene lookup returns CDR1 SGHTA and CDR2 FQGTGA. This CDR3 has 17 amino acids. Trimming took off 1 base at V and 7 bases at J, with 20 bases between the two ends. Variable domain in full (rest from reference TRBV7-3 and TRBJ2-1): GAGVSQTPSNKVTEKGKYVELRCDPISGHTALYWYRQSLGQGPEFLIYFQGTGAADDSGLPNDRFFAVRPEGSVSTLKIQRTERGDSAVYLCASSLMLQPGLLNEQFFGPGTRLTVL.

The rearrangement joins TRBV2 to TRBJ1-1; a weak D match, TRBD1 (6 bases). Germline loops: CDR1 SNHLY, CDR2 FYNNEI. V lost 7 bases to trimming and J lost 4 bases, with 19 bases between them. This CDR3 contains 15 residues. The CDR3 DNA sequence: TGTGCCAGCATGCGCACGGGACAACGGAGCACTGAAGCTTTCTTT. Translating gives CASMRTGQRSTEAFF. Filled out from reference TRBV2 and TRBJ1-1, the complete variable domain reads EPEVTQTPSHQVTQMGQEVILRCVPISNHLYFYWYRQILGQKVEFLVSFYNNEISEKSEIFDDQFSVERPDGSNFTLKIRSTKLEDSAMYFCASMRTGQRSTEAFFGQGTRLTVV.

The chain links TRBV11-3 to TRBJ2-7, with TRBD2 matching over 9 bases. CDR1 and CDR2 (germline): SGHNT, YENEEA. The CDR3 is made up of 16 amino acids. Losses at the gene ends were 5 bases for V and 5 bases for J; bases not matched to a gene: 13. The CDR3 coding sequence is TGTGCCAGCAGCGGGGGGACTAGCCGGAGGGTAGACGAGCAGTACTTC. Amino acids: CASSGGTSRRVDEQYF.

The chain carries TRBV18 and TRBJ1-1; 7 bases are shared with TRBD1. Germline CDR1 reads KGHSH; CDR2 reads LQKENI. The CDR3 sequence is 14 residues long. The J segment lost 0 bases and the V segment lost 4 bases, leaving 2 bases of the junction unmatched. This chain's CDR3 is CASSLDRVNTEAFF. Written as DNA, the CDR3 is TGTGCCAGCTCACTTGACAGGGTGAACACTGAAGCTTTCTTT.